Following are 15 T cell receptor beta chains from one sample sequenced in a study of T cell responses to AZD1222 COVID-19 vaccine. Using immunoSEQ multiplex PCR, the repertoire was profiled, and TCRdb retains in-frame clones only, with some absent. The sample consists of fewer than 30,000 clones, 85% to 90% of them appearing once. The sequencing here drew on peripheral blood, taken 28 days after the second AZD1222 dose. These receptors all stem from an adult who received the AZD1222 COVID-19 vaccine.

This sequence joins TRBV11-2 and TRBJ2-6; perhaps TRBD2 as D (6 bases). Germline CDR1 reads SGHAT; CDR2 reads FQNNGV. The germline V and J ends were trimmed by 7 bases and 0 bases, with 13 bases remaining between them. This CDR3 is built from 16 residues. The CDR3 sequence: CASTAGLGSGANVLTF. The CDR3, as DNA: TGTGCCAGCACCGCGGGACTGGGCTCTGGGGCCAACGTCCTGACTTTC.

The chain recombines TRBV9 with TRBJ2-1; D not resolved. Trimming cost V 1 base and J 0 bases, with 8 bases left between them. The CDR3 extends over 15 amino acids. Germline loops: CDR1 SGDLS, CDR2 YYNGEE. The DNA of the CDR3 is TGTGCCAGCAGCGTACGGGCGAGCTCCTACAATGAGCAGTTCTTC. As protein: CASSVRASSYNEQFF.

This chain uses TRBV7-8 with TRBJ2-7, with a possible D match to TRBD2 (6 bases). V was clipped by 1 base and J by 10 bases, with 14 bases between them. The length of the CDR3 is 13 residues. Germline-derived CDR1 and CDR2 are SGHVS and FQNEAQ. CDR3 sequence (DNA): TGTGCCAGCAGCTTAGTTCGGGGGTCTAACCAGTACTTC. It encodes CASSLVRGSNQYF. The whole variable domain, remainder taken from reference TRBV7-8 and TRBJ2-7, is GAGVSQSPRYKVAKRGQDVALRCDPISGHVSLFWYQQALGQGPEFLTYFQNEAQLDKSGLPSDRFFAERPEGSVSTLKIQRTQQEDSAVYLCASSLVRGSNQYFGPGTRLTVT.

The chain has TRBV12-3 or TRBV12-4 and TRBJ2-7; D remains ambiguous. This CDR3 has 12 residues. Trimming stripped 4 bases from V and 1 base from J, with 5 bases between. As DNA, the CDR3 is TGTGCCAGCAGTTGGGGTTCCTACGAGCAGTACTTC. Its translation is CASSWGSYEQYF.

The chain employs TRBV5-4 and TRBJ1-2; TRBD1 is a possible D gene (5 bases). Germline values: CDR1 SGHNT, CDR2 YYREEE (reference sequence). V lost 1 base and J lost 4, with 17 bases in between. This CDR3 comprises 16 residues. CDR3 protein: CASSLRGGAFGYGYTF. The CDR3 DNA follows: TGTGCCAGCAGCTTGCGGGGGGGTGCGTTCGGCTATGGCTACACCTTC.

In this sample, this clone turned up once. This chain links TRBV5-1 with TRBJ1-1; 11 positions agree with TRBD1. V shed 6 bases and J 7 bases; nucleotides not matched to a gene: 8. This CDR3 has 14 amino acids. Germline-derived CDR1 and CDR2 are SGHRS and YFSETQ. As DNA, the CDR3 is TGCGCCAGCACCCAGGGACAGGGGGAGGTTGAAGCTTTCTTT. Amino acid sequence: CASTQGQGEVEAFF. The full variable domain, with the rest looked up from reference TRBV5-1 and TRBJ1-1, is KAGVTQTPRYLIKTRGQQVTLSCSPISGHRSVSWYQQTPGQGLQFLFEYFSETQRNKGNFPGRFSGRQFSNSRSEMNVSTLELGDSALYLCASTQGQGEVEAFFGQGTRLTVV.

This clone was detected only once. This rearrangement joins TRBV10-1 to TRBJ2-7; D possibly matches TRBD1 or TRBD2 (5 bases each). Trimming pared 7 bases from V and 4 bases from J, leaving 29 bases between. Germline V gene lookup returns CDR1 WNHNN and CDR2 SYGVQD (reference sequence). The CDR3 totals 18 residues. In DNA form, the CDR3 reads TGCGCCAGCACCCCCTCGGTGAGGGGACCGTTGGGTTCGTACGAGCAGTACTTC. It codes for CASTPSVRGPLGSYEQYF.

The J gene is TRBJ2-7, the V gene TRBV30; D gene uncertain. This CDR3 region has 12 residues. CDR1 is GTSNPN, CDR2 SVGIG, per germline (reference sequence). V lost 0 bases to trimming and J lost 8 bases, with 11 bases between them. The CDR3 DNA is TGTGCCTGGAGTGTACTGTCCGGCCAGCAGTACTTC. This sequence encodes CAWSVLSGQQYF.

The chain uses TRBV27 and TRBJ1-1; 9 nucleotides match TRBD1. J lost 4 bases, V lost 8 bases, and 8 bases had no gene match. This CDR3 comprises 14 residues. Germline V gene sequence: CDR1 MNHEY, CDR2 SMNVEV (reference sequence). Here the CDR3 reads CASHDRGTLTEAFF. The CDR3 nucleotides are TGTGCCAGCCACGACAGGGGGACACTCACTGAAGCTTTCTTT.

The chain joins TRBV11-2 to TRBJ1-1, with D perhaps TRBD1 (5 bases). The ends were cut back, 0 bases at V and 4 bases at J, with 12 bases in the middle. Germline assignment: CDR1 SGHAT and CDR2 FQNNGV. This CDR3 has 15 amino acids. In DNA, the CDR3 is TGTGCCAGCAGCTTAGAAGGTCAGGGAGGCACTGAAGCTTTCTTT. This sequence encodes CASSLEGQGGTEAFF.

The chain combines TRBV18 with TRBJ1-5, with D tentatively TRBD1 (5 bases). CDR1 KGHSH and CDR2 LQKENI come from the germline V gene. V was shortened by 2 bases and J by 8 bases, with 13 bases between the two germline ends. This CDR3 region has 14 residues. The CDR3 sequence: CASSPIEGRKPQHF. Here the CDR3 DNA reads TGTGCCAGCTCACCAATTGAGGGACGTAAGCCCCAGCATTTT.

J is TRBJ1-2 and V is TRBV2, with D maybe TRBD1 (6 bases). Germline CDR1 SNHLY, CDR2 FYNNEI. The CDR3 is 15 residues long. Trimming removed 5 bases at V and 6 bases at J, with 19 bases between. Here the CDR3 DNA reads TGTGCCAGCAGTATCTACAGGGAACCGACGAATGGCTACACCTTC. It yields the protein CASSIYREPTNGYTF. Combining the CDR3 with reference TRBV2 and TRBJ1-2 gives the whole variable domain EPEVTQTPSHQVTQMGQEVILRCVPISNHLYFYWYRQILGQKVEFLVSFYNNEISEKSEIFDDQFSVERPDGSNFTLKIRSTKLEDSAMYFCASSIYREPTNGYTFGSGTRLTVV.

The chain links TRBV7-2 to TRBJ2-7, with 9 positions matching TRBD1. V was clipped by 5 bases and J by 6 bases; unmatched bases: 5. Germline CDR1 SGHTA, CDR2 FQGNSA. The CDR3 has 13 residues. The CDR3 loop is CASSRDRVVEQYF. The CDR3 DNA reads as TGTGCCAGCAGCCGGGACAGGGTAGTCGAGCAGTACTTC. Variable domain in full (rest from reference TRBV7-2 and TRBJ2-7): GAGVSQSPSNKVTEKGKDVELRCDPISGHTALYWYRQSLGQGLEFLIYFQGNSAPDKSGLPSDRFSAERTGGSVSTLTIQRTQQEDSAVYLCASSRDRVVEQYFGPGTRLTVT.

The rearrangement uses TRBV30 and TRBJ2-3; D may be TRBD2 (5 bases). This CDR3 has 14 residues. The V gene lost 0 bases and the J gene lost 4 bases, with 11 bases spanning the gap. Germline-derived CDR1 and CDR2 are GTSNPN and SVGIG (reference sequence). The CDR3 is CAWSVNGKADTQYF. In DNA form, the CDR3 reads TGTGCCTGGAGTGTAAACGGGAAGGCAGATACGCAGTATTTT.

CDR3 coding DNA: TGTGCCAGCAGTGATGTGGGGGGAGAATCACCCCTCCACTTT. This sequence encodes CASSDVGGESPLHF. The rearrangement links TRBV25-1 to TRBJ1-6; D perhaps matches TRBD1 (5 bases). Germline CDR1 is MGHDK and CDR2 is SYGVNS. The V end lost 3 bases, the J end lost 10 bases, and 13 bases lay between the germline ends. This CDR3 contains 14 residues.